This T cell receptor beta chain appears in the sequencing data of a study of cytomegalovirus exposure and HLA in healthy donors (dated by TCRdb to 2017 to 2019). Notes on the research overall: In an earlier analysis of some 550 of the donors, 250 to 350 Gb of sequence data and approximately 100 million unique TCR beta sequences from roughly 180 million T cells were reported. All discovery cohort repertoires had been generated on a single sequencing platform. HLA typing covered class I and class II loci at four-digit resolution. An earlier analysis of approximately 640 of the donors applied high-throughput TCR beta sequencing to assess whether each TCR beta V gene segment acted as functional or pseudogenic. Rather than drawing on any new phenotypic data, the later analysis identified candidate immune exposures from TCR beta sequences and the way those sequences occurred across donors. Donor age, sex, ethnicity and CMV serostatus were collected together with the repertoire data. To predict cytomegalovirus infection status, the study combined high-throughput TCR immunosequencing, statistical association of individual TCRs with disease status, and machine learning. On average, 235,054 unique TCR beta nucleotide sequences were sequenced per donor among a few hundred genotyped donors of the cohort, with approximately 18% of those sequences being non-productive. Typing coverage varied by locus: roughly 620-640 donors for A, B, C, DRB1 and DQB1; roughly 510 for DQA1; about 600 for DPA1; roughly 450 for DPB1. About five DR-DQ haplotypes were treated as single units for association and clustering because of strong linkage in the cohort. Among the approximately 420 genotyped donors, roughly 80% belonged to the genetic ancestry cluster associated with self-reported Caucasian donors. The study used immunosequencing to profile the T cell repertoires of under 700 subjects and linked those repertoires to cytomegalovirus serostatus. An early release covering roughly 600 HLA-typed donors comprised about 290 gigabases of sequencing data and 85 million or so unique TCR sequences. A later analysis re-analyzed previously published TCR beta repertoires from 666 donors and added high-resolution HLA genotyping to study TCR occurrence patterns. Besides the first cohort of approximately 710 subjects, a separate validation cohort made up of over 95 different subjects was used. Genome-wide SNP genotypes for about 60% of the 666 donors were used in a later genetic analysis, which treated that subset as a discovery cohort. The study was designed to test whether signatures of past pathogen exposure could be identified by cataloging public T cell receptors. The paper's findings and limits, for the study overall: A further reported finding was that TCR beta sequences accurately predicted the HLA-A and HLA-B alleles for most subjects in the first cohort. The study listed 150 to 200 TCR beta chains as associated with cytomegalovirus. A later analysis reported that several top co-occurrence clusters appeared linked to parvovirus B19, influenza, CMV and Epstein-Barr virus. Linkage disequilibrium might explain the correlated functional status among segregating V segments, but an unknown experimental factor could not be excluded. Because some donors lacked HLA typing at each locus, the association tests relied only on the typed subset. A cluster of highly shared sequence variants was judged likely to represent a technical artifact of the sequencing pipeline. A few of the identified cytomegalovirus-associated TCR beta chains were confirmed in vitro to be specific for cytomegalovirus antigens. Most TCR sequences were seen in very few donors, while some public TCRs were found in many individuals. Presence/absence analyses assumed roughly uniform sequencing depth across donors, an assumption that may not hold. According to a later analysis, TCR association rates differed among HLA loci, with DRB1 alleles showing the most associated TCRs and HLA-C alleles showing the fewest. According to a later analysis, most CMV-associated TCR beta chains appeared to be HLA-restricted, and the HLA associations seemed to be driven largely by CMV exposure. The authors suggested that the approach could potentially be extended to other disease states and immunological phenotypes. The classifier was reported to diagnose cytomegalovirus status with high specificity and sensitivity in both the original and validation cohorts. Specific HLA alleles were associated with 15,000 to 20,000 TCR beta sequences at a false discovery rate of 0.05 in a later analysis. This cohort had only TCR beta chains sequenced, and the lack of alpha or paired-chain data limited which features could be detected. Assigning TCR associations to individual alleles was difficult when HLA alleles, especially DR and DQ, strongly co-occurred. For the cohort, immune exposure information was limited to CMV serostatus. According to a later genetic analysis, donors in an Asian-associated ancestry cluster had fewer N-insertions in productive TCRs than the approximately 710-donor mean. An earlier analysis of several hundred of the donors showed that most TCR beta V segments appeared in productive rearrangements either about 87% or about 30% of the time, which broadly matched IMGT annotations. In a later analysis, HLA-associated TCR beta chains showed more clonal expansion and lower generation probabilities than non-associated chains that were equally common. V-gene and J-gene trimming of TCR beta chains was associated with a missense DCLRE1C variant in a later genetic analysis, and the association was replicated in an independent cohort. The 87-base-pair reads could not distinguish some IMGT-functional V segments, including TRBV6-2 and TRBV6-3, so those segments were excluded. Because counts were too low, some 16 rarely observed V segments, including chromosome 9 orphons, were excluded from the earlier analysis of 500 to 700 of the donors.

V is shortened by 0 bases, J by 7 bases, and the region joining them spans 16 bases. The CDR3 goes from the cysteine to the phenylalanine over 16 residues. Kept here is only the CDR3 DNA, which spans 48 bases and is read in frame from base 1. From a lookup of the germline V gene, CDR1 and CDR2 are SGHRS and YFSETQ. Library prep was done by the immunoSEQ multiplex PCR assay. A mixture of 60 forward primers for TCR Vbeta segments and 13 reverse primers for TCR Jbeta segments was used in the multiplex PCR. A multiplex PCR assay on genomic DNA amplified the CDR3 region of rearranged TCR beta genes. Amplified TCR beta libraries were sequenced as 87-base-pair reads on the Illumina HiSeq System. The authors' analysis ran thus. In a later analysis, tens of millions of unique TCR beta chains were counted across the roughly 670 repertoires, and roughly 9.9 million of these chains were shared by at least two donors. To remove PCR and sequencing errors, raw reads were error-corrected and collapsed into unique sequences using a nearest-neighbor algorithm that merged closely related sequences. To assign V, D and J gene segments, CDR3 sequences were aligned to IMGT reference sequences. For a sequence to be retained, a match of at least six nucleotides was required to both a V gene segment and a J gene segment. A rearrangement was called productive if the CDR3 had no stop codons and remained in frame with V and J, and every other rearrangement was called non-productive. Following IMGT convention, CDR3 was defined as the stretch from the second conserved V-encoded cysteine up to the conserved J-encoded phenylalanine. In an earlier analysis of 587 of the donors, sequences lacking an unambiguous match to a single V gene segment were excluded. In an earlier analysis of approximately 550 of the donors, V segments were called functional above 56.7% productive rearrangements and were called segregating when the between-donor standard deviation exceeded 5%. A statistical classification framework was developed to diagnose cytomegalovirus status using the catalog of TCR beta chain sequences. In a later analysis, V and J genes were assigned by comparing TCR nucleotide sequences against IMGT/GENE-DB human TR gene sequences. The TCRdist pipeline was used in a later analysis to assign CDR3 sequences and most-parsimonious VDJ recombination scenarios. In a later analysis, every TCR beta chain was defined by the combination of its CDR3 amino acid sequence and its V-gene family, and reads without a unique V-gene family were dropped. As a way to deal with suspected cross-contamination and a sequencing artifact, a later analysis dropped roughly 600 nucleotide sequences that were highly shared and had low generation probability. In a later analysis, a clonal expansion index for each public chain was calculated from normalized within-repertoire ranks of inferred template counts. In a later analysis, generation probabilities were computed using a VDJ recombination model fitted to out-of-frame rearrangements, and the results were checked against IGoR. In a later analysis, TCR-TCR, TCR-HLA and TCR-CMV co-occurrence was scored with hypergeometric tests, and a repertoire-size bias correction was applied to TCR pairs. False discovery rates were estimated in a later analysis by permuting HLA or CMV assignments 20 times. In a later analysis, co-occurring TCRs were grouped using DBSCAN, with TCRdist sequence similarity added in when clustering inside HLA-allele-positive subsets. Co-occurrence clustering excluded repertoires with fewer than 30,000 or more than 120,000 public chains, plus five with anomalous nucleotide sharing. Imported from immuneACCESS, the table was reduced by TCRdb to in-frame sequences with V and J called. These copies leave out some clones; in studies compared against another copy, an unresolved V gene accounts for under half, and the cause of the remainder is not known. V and J calls and clone size come straight from that table; D and trimming were deduced from the DNA. The sample table holds about 190,000 clones, of which 80% to 90% were seen once. The ten largest clonotypes hold 2.4% of the sample.

In total, approximately 700 healthy bone marrow donors made up the cohort. At the time of sampling, every cohort member was nominally healthy, though immune exposures that went unrecorded were likely present. The donor tested CMV seronegative and was one of the 352 seronegative cohort members. Every donor gave a peripheral blood sample, and the peripheral blood mononuclear cells from that sample were used for TCR beta sequencing. The Qiagen DNeasy Blood Extraction Kit was used to extract genomic DNA from the blood cell samples. Note on this clone: Its antigen is currently not known. It has no much larger one-base neighbor in the sample; base qualities were not kept.

The TCR originated in a male donor in good health and CMV-seronegative. Sequencing was done on a sample of PBMCs. This receptor chain uses TRBV5-1 and TRBJ2-2; the D segment could be TRBD2, given 6 matching bases. The nucleotides read TGCGCCAGCAGCTTGGCTCTCGGGAGAGGGAGCGGGGAGCTGTTTTTT. This gives the protein CASSLALGRGSGELFF.